The 2 T cell receptor beta chains below all came from one sample that was sequenced in a study of untreated major depressive disorder. Libraries were prepared by immunoSEQ multiplex PCR; TCRdb keeps only in-frame clonotypes and omits some of them. This sample has roughly 22,000 clones, with roughly 91% found just once. The specimen sequenced was CD4+ T cells from PBMCs. Receptors originate from a middle-aged woman in good health.

The rearrangement uses TRBV5-1 and TRBJ2-5, with 7 positions matching TRBD1. V shed 0 bases and J 1 base; nucleotides not matched to a gene: 0. The CDR3 extends over 14 amino acids. Per germline, CDR1 SGHRS and CDR2 YFSETQ. In DNA, the CDR3 is TGCGCCAGCAGCTTGGGGACAGGCCAAGAGACCCAGTACTTC. This codes for CASSLGTGQETQYF.

The J gene is TRBJ1-2, the V gene TRBV7-9; the D gene is possibly TRBD1 (5 bases). The CDR3 is 15 residues long. V dropped 3 bases and J dropped 0 bases, with 11 bases sitting between them. Germline CDR1 and CDR2: SEHNR and FQNEAQ (reference sequence). The CDR3 DNA reads as TGTGCCAGCAGCTTCCCGACAGTAACTAACTATGGCTACACCTTC. As protein: CASSFPTVTNYGYTF. Full variable domain (outside the CDR3, taken from reference TRBV7-9 and TRBJ1-2): DTGVSQNPRHKITKRGQNVTFRCDPISEHNRLYWYRQTLGQGPEFLTYFQNEAQLEKSRLLSDRFSAERPKGSFSTLEIQRTEQGDSAMYLCASSFPTVTNYGYTFGSGTRLTVV.